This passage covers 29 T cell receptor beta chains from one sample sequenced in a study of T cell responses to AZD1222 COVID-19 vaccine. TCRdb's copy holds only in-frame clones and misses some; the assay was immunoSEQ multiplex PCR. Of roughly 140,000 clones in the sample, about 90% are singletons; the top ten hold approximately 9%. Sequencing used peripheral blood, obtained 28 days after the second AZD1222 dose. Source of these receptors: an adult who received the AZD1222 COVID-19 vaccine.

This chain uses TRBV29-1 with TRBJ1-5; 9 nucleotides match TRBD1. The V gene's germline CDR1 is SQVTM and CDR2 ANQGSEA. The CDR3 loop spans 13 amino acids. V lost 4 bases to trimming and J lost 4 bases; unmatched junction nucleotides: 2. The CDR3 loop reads CSVGQGVNQPQHF. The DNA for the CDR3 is TGCAGCGTTGGACAGGGGGTGAATCAGCCCCAGCATTTT.

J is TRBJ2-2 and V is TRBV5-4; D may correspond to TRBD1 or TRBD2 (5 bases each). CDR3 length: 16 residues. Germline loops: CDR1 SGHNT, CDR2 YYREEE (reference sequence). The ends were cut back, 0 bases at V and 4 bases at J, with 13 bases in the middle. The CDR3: CASSLGSGQVTGELFF. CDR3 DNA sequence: TGTGCCAGCAGCTTGGGCTCGGGGCAGGTCACCGGGGAGCTGTTTTTT.

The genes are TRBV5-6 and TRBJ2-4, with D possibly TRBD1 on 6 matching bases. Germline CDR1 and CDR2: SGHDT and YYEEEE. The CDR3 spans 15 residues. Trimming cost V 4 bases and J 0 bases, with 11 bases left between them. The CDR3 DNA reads TGTGCCAGCAGCCGGCAGGGGCTAGCCAAAAACATTCAGTACTTC. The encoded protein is CASSRQGLAKNIQYF.

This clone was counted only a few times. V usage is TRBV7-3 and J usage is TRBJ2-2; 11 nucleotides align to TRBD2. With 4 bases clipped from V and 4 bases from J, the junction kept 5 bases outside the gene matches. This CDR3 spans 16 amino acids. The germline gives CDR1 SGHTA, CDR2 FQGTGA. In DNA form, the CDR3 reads TGTGCCAGCAGCTCTACTAGCGGGAGTGTCACCGGGGAGCTGTTTTTT. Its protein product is CASSSTSGSVTGELFF.

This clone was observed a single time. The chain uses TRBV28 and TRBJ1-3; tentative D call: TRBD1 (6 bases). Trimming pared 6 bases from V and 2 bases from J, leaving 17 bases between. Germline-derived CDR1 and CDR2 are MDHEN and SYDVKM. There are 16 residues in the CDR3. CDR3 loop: CASRAADRTAGNTIYF. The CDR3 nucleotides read TGTGCCAGCAGGGCTGCGGACAGAACGGCTGGAAACACCATATATTTT.

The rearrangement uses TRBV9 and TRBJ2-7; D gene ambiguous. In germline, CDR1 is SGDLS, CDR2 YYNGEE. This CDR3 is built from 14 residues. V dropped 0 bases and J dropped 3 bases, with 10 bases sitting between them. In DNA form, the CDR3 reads TGTGCCAGCAGCGTAGGTCAGGAATACTACGAGCAGTACTTC. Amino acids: CASSVGQEYYEQYF.

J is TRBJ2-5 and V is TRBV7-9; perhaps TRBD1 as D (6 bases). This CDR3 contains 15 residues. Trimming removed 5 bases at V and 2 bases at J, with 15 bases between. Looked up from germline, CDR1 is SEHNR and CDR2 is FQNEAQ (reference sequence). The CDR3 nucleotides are TGTGCCAGCAGCCAACAGGGTGAACGGCAAGAGACCCAGTACTTC. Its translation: CASSQQGERQETQYF. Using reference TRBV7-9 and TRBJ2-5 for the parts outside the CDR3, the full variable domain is DTGVSQNPRHKITKRGQNVTFRCDPISEHNRLYWYRQTLGQGPEFLTYFQNEAQLEKSRLLSDRFSAERPKGSFSTLEIQRTEQGDSAMYLCASSQQGERQETQYFGPGTRLLVL.

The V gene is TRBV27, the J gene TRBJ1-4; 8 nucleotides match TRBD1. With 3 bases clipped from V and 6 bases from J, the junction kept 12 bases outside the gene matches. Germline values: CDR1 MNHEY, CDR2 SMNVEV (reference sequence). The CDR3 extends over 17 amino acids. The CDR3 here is CASSFQGPGQGYEKLFF. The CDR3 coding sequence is TGTGCCAGCAGTTTCCAAGGTCCAGGACAGGGATATGAAAAACTGTTTTTT.

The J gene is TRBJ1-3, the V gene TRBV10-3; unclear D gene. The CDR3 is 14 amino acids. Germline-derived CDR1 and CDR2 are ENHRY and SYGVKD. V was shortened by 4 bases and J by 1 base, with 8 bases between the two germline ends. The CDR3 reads CAISADPSGNTIYF. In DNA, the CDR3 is TGTGCCATCAGTGCGGATCCATCTGGAAACACCATATATTTT.

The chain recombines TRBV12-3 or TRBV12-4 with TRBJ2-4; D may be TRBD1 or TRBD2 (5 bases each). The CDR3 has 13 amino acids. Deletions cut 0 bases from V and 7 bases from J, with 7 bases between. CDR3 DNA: TGTGCCAGCAGTTTAGCGGGGGTCAACATTCAGTACTTC. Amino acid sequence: CASSLAGVNIQYF.

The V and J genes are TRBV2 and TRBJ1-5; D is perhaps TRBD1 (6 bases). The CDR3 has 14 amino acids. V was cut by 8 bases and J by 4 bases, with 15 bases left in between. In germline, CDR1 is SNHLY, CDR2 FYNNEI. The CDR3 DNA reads TGTGCCAGCCAAGAGTTAGGGGGGAATCAGCCCCAGCATTTT. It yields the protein CASQELGGNQPQHF.

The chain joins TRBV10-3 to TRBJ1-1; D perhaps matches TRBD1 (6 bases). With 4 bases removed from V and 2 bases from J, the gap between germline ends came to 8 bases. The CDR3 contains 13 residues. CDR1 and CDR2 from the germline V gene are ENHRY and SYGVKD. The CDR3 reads CAISAGDNTEAFF. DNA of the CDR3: TGTGCCATCAGTGCAGGGGACAACACTGAAGCTTTCTTT.

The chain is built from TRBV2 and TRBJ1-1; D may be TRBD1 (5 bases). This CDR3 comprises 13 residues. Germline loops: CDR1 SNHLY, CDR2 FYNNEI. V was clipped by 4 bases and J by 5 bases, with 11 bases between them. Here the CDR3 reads CASSGQGRTEAFF. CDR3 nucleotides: TGTGCCAGCAGTGGTCAGGGCCGGACTGAAGCTTTCTTT.

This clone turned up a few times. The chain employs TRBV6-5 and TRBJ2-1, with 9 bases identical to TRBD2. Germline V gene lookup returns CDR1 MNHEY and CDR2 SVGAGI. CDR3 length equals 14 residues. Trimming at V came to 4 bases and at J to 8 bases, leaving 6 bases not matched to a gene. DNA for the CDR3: TGTGCCAGCAGTTGGGGACTAGCCTCCTATGAGCAGTTCTTC. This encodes CASSWGLASYEQFF.

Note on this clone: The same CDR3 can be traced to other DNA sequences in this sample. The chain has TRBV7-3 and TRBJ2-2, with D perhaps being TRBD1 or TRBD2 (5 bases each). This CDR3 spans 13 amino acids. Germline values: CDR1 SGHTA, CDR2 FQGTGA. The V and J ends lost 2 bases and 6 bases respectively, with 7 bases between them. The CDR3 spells CASSLLGAGELFF. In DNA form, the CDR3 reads TGTGCCAGCAGCTTATTGGGGGCCGGGGAGCTGTTTTTT.

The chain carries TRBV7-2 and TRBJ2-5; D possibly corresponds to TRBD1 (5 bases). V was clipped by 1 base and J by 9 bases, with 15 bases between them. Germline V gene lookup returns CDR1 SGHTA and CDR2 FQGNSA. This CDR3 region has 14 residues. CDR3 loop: CASSLGAGGRAQYF. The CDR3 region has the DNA TGTGCCAGCAGCTTAGGGGCAGGTGGCAGGGCCCAGTACTTC.

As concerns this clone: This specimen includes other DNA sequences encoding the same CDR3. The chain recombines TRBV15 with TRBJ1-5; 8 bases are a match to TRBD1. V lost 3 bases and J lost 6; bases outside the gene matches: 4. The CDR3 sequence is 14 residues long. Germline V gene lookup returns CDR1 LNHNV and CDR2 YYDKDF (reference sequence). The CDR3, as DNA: TGTGCCACCAGCAGGGACAGGGTGGGTCAGCCCCAGCATTTT. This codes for CATSRDRVGQPQHF.

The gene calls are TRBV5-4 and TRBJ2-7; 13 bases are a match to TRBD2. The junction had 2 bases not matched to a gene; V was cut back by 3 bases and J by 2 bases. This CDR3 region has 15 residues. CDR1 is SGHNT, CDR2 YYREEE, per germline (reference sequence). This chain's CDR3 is CASSSGLAGPYEQYF. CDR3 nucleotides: TGTGCCAGCAGCTCGGGACTAGCGGGACCCTACGAGCAGTACTTC.

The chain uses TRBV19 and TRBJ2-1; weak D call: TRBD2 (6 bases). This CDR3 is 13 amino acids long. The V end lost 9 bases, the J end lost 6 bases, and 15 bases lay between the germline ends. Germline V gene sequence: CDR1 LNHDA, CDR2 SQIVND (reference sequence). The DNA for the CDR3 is TGTGCCAGCGGGACTGTTGTTGGCAATGAGCAGTTCTTC. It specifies CASGTVVGNEQFF.

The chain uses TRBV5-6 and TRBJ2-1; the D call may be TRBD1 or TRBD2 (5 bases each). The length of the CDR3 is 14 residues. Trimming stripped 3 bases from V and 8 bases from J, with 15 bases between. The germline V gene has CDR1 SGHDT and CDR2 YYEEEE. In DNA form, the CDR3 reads TGTGCCAGCAGCTACGGGGCGAATTTCGATGAGCAGTTCTTC. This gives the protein CASSYGANFDEQFF.

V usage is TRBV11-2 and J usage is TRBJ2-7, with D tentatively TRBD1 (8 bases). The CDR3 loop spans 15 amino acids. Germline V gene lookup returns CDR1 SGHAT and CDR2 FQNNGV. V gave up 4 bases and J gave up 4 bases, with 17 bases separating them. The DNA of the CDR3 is TGTGCCAGCAGCTGGGGGGGGACAGGTAGATACGAGCAGTACTTC. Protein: CASSWGGTGRYEQYF. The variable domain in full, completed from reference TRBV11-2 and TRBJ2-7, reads EAGVAQSPRYKIIEKRQSVAFWCNPISGHATLYWYQQILGQGPKLLIQFQNNGVVDDSQLPKDRFSAERLKGVDSTLKIQPAKLEDSAVYLCASSWGGTGRYEQYFGPGTRLTVT.

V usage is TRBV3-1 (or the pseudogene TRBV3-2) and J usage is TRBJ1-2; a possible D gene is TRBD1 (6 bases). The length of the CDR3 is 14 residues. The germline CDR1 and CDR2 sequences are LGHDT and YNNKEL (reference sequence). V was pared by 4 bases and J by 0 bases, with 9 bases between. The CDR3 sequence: CASSPGASNYGYTF. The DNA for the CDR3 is TGTGCCAGCAGCCCAGGGGCTTCTAACTATGGCTACACCTTC.

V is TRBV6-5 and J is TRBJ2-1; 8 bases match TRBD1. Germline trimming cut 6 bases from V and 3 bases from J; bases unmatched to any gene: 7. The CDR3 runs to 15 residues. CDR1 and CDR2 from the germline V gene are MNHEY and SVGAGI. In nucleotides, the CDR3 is TGTGCCAGCAGCGCAGACAGGGGCGGCTACAATGAGCAGTTCTTC. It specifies CASSADRGGYNEQFF.

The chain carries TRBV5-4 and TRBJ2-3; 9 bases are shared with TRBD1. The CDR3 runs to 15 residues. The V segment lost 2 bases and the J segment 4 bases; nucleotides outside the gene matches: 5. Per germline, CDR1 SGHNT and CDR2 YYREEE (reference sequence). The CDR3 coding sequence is TGTGCCAGCAGCTTAGTAAGGACAGGGGCAGATACGCAGTATTTT. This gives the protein CASSLVRTGADTQYF. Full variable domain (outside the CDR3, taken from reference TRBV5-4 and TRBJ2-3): ETGVTQSPTHLIKTRGQQVTLRCSSQSGHNTVSWYQQALGQGPQFIFQYYREEENGRGNFPPRFSGLQFPNYSSELNVNALELDDSALYLCASSLVRTGADTQYFGPGTRLTVL.

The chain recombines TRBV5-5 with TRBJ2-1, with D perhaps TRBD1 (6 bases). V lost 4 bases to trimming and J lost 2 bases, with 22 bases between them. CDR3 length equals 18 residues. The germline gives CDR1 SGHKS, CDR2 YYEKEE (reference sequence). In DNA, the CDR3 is TGTGCCAGCAGCAAGGTCCAGGGGCCGGGAAATACCTACAATGAGCAGTTCTTC. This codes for CASSKVQGPGNTYNEQFF.

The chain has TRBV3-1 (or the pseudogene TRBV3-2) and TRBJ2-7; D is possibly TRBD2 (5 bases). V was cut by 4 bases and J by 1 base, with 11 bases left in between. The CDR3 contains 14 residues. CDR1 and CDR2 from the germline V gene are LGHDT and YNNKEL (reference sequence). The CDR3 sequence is CASSPGSASYEQYF. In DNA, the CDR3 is TGTGCCAGCAGCCCAGGTAGCGCGTCCTACGAGCAGTACTTC.

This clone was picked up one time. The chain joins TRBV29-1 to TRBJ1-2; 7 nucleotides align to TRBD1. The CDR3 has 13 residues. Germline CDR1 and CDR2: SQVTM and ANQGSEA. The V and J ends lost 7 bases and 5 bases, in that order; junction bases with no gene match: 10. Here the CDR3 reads CSAPHRGRYGYTF. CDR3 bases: TGCAGCGCCCCCCACAGGGGACGGTATGGCTACACCTTC.

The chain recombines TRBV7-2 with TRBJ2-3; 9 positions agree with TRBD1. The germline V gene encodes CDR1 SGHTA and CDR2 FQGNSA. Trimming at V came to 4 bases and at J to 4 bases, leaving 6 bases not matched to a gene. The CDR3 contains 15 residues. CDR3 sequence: CASSSGTGFSDTQYF. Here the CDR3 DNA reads TGTGCCAGCAGCTCCGGGACAGGGTTTTCAGATACGCAGTATTTT. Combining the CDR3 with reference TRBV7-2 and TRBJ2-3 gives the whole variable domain GAGVSQSPSNKVTEKGKDVELRCDPISGHTALYWYRQSLGQGLEFLIYFQGNSAPDKSGLPSDRFSAERTGGSVSTLTIQRTQQEDSAVYLCASSSGTGFSDTQYFGPGTRLTVL.

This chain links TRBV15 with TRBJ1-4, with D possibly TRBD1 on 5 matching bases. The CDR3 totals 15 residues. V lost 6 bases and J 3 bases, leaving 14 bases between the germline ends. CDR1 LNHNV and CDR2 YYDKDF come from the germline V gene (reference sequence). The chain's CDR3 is CATSPGRGSNEKLFF. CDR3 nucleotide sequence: TGTGCCACCAGTCCAGGAAGGGGTTCTAATGAAAAACTGTTTTTT. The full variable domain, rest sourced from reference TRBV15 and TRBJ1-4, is DAMVIQNPRYQVTQFGKPVTLSCSQTLNHNVMYWYQQKSSQAPKLLFHYYDKDFNNEADTPDNFQSRRPNTSFCFLDIRSPGLGDTAMYLCATSPGRGSNEKLFFGSGTQLSVL.